The clone carrying this T cell receptor (beta chain) has a single count. This record comes from a study of blood T cell repertoires in COVID-19. V lost 7 bases, J lost 1 base, and 10 bases lay in between. Germline assignment: CDR1 LNHDA and CDR2 SQIVND (reference sequence). The CDR3 extends over 13 amino acids. Libraries were prepared by immunoSEQ multiplex PCR; TCRdb keeps only in-frame clonotypes and omits some of them. The sample includes about 110,000 clones, 88% of them seen just once. V gene TRBV19 combines with J gene TRBJ1-1; D gene unclear. The sequence was obtained from a man aged 45-65 years with active or convalescent COVID-19. The sample consisted of peripheral blood. The CDR3 loop reads CASTATGNTEAFF. CDR3 nucleotides: TGTGCCAGTACCGCTACGGGGAACACTGAAGCTTTCTTT.